These 16 T cell receptor beta chains share one sample of origin, sequenced in a study of blood T cell repertoires in COVID-19. TCRdb keeps only in-frame clones here, not all; method: immunoSEQ multiplex PCR. Counted here are 210,000 or so clones, 88% occurring once; the ten biggest clones make up around 3.6%. The specimen sequenced was PBMCs or T cells enriched from blood (not recorded which). The receptors shown here come from a woman in her 30s who had been exposed to COVID-19.

V and J are TRBV29-1 and TRBJ1-1, with 12 nucleotides matching TRBD1. Germline V gene data show CDR1 as SQVTM and CDR2 as ANQGSEA. This CDR3 is 15 amino acids long. After removal of 5 bases from V and 0 bases from J, the junction contained 4 bases not matched to a gene. This CDR3 reads CSVRDRGRMNTEAFF. DNA of the CDR3: TGCAGCGTTAGGGACAGGGGGCGAATGAACACTGAAGCTTTCTTT.

This clone appeared once. This chain connects TRBV5-1 to TRBJ1-5; perhaps TRBD1 as D (5 bases). Germline CDR1 SGHRS, CDR2 YFSETQ. The CDR3 is 14 amino acids. V was trimmed by 4 bases and J by 5 bases, leaving 13 bases between them. The CDR3 DNA sequence: TGCGCCAGCAGCATAAGGGCGGGGGATCAGCCCCAGCATTTT. It yields the protein CASSIRAGDQPQHF. The full variable domain, in which reference TRBV5-1 and TRBJ1-5 provide the parts outside the CDR3, is KAGVTQTPRYLIKTRGQQVTLSCSPISGHRSVSWYQQTPGQGLQFLFEYFSETQRNKGNFPGRFSGRQFSNSRSEMNVSTLELGDSALYLCASSIRAGDQPQHFGDGTRLSIL.

This clone showed up just once. The chain employs TRBV6-5 and TRBJ2-2, with D tentatively TRBD1 (5 bases). V was clipped by 6 bases and J by 5 bases, with 16 bases between them. Germline V gene lookup returns CDR1 MNHEY and CDR2 SVGAGI. This CDR3 is 15 amino acids long. The CDR3 coding sequence is TGTGCCAGCAGCTACGAGGTGGGGCGGACCGGGGAGCTGTTTTTT. This gives the protein CASSYEVGRTGELFF.

The chain carries TRBV19 and TRBJ1-5; tentative D call: TRBD1 (5 bases). Trimming took 5 bases from V and 2 from J, leaving 13 bases between them. Germline CDR1 and CDR2: LNHDA and SQIVND (reference sequence). The CDR3 has 15 residues. The CDR3 region has the DNA TGTGCCAGTAGTCAAGGCAGGGCGGGCAATCAGCCCCAGCATTTT. Protein product: CASSQGRAGNQPQHF.

The rearrangement joins TRBV9 to TRBJ2-1, with 13 bases lining up with TRBD2. Germline V CDR1 and CDR2: SGDLS, YYNGEE. The trim removed 4 bases at V and 7 bases at J, leaving 14 bases unmatched. This CDR3 is 18 amino acids long. DNA for the CDR3: TGTGCCAGCAGCCCCCGTTTACGACTAGCGGGAGGATGGAATGAGCAGTTCTTC. Protein: CASSPRLRLAGGWNEQFF.

The CDR3 loop reads CASSLKGNEQFF. CDR3 nucleotide sequence: TGTGCCAGCAGTTTAAAGGGGAATGAGCAGTTCTTC. This sequence joins TRBV12-3 or TRBV12-4 and TRBJ2-1; a weak D match, TRBD1 (5 bases). Trimming cost V 2 bases and J 7 bases, with 6 bases left between them. The CDR3 covers 12 residues.

J is TRBJ2-1 and V is TRBV9; 11 nucleotides line up with TRBD2. The germline V gene has CDR1 SGDLS and CDR2 YYNGEE. Trimming took 0 bases from V and 5 from J; bases not matched to a gene: 10. The length of the CDR3 is 18 residues. This CDR3 reads CASSVGGSGRGGHNEQFF. The CDR3 DNA reads TGTGCCAGCAGCGTAGGCGGTAGCGGGAGGGGGGGGCACAATGAGCAGTTCTTC.

As regards this clone: The sample has other DNA sequences that encode this CDR3 too. The V gene is TRBV5-1, the J gene TRBJ1-1; D perhaps matches TRBD1 (6 bases). Germline CDR1 is SGHRS and CDR2 is YFSETQ. V lost 1 base, J lost 2 bases, and 9 bases lay in between. The CDR3 spans 14 residues. CDR3 nucleotides: TGCGCCAGCAGCTTGAGGGGGGGCAACACTGAAGCTTTCTTT. Amino acids: CASSLRGGNTEAFF. Using reference TRBV5-1 and TRBJ1-1 for the parts outside the CDR3, the full variable domain is KAGVTQTPRYLIKTRGQQVTLSCSPISGHRSVSWYQQTPGQGLQFLFEYFSETQRNKGNFPGRFSGRQFSNSRSEMNVSTLELGDSALYLCASSLRGGNTEAFFGQGTRLTVV.

The chain has TRBV28 and TRBJ1-2, with a tentative D call TRBD1 (6 bases). This CDR3 spans 15 amino acids. CDR1 is MDHEN, CDR2 SYDVKM, per germline. Trimming removed 6 bases at V and 0 bases at J, with 14 bases between. CDR3 bases: TGTGCCAGCAGCGTAGGCGGGGGGCCTAACTATGGCTACACCTTC. Its translation: CASSVGGGPNYGYTF.

V gene TRBV2 combines with J gene TRBJ2-6, with D possibly TRBD1 on 5 matching bases. Trimming took 1 base from V and 1 from J, leaving 8 bases between them. Germline-derived CDR1 and CDR2 are SNHLY and FYNNEI. The CDR3 covers 16 residues. DNA for the CDR3: TGTGCCAGCAGTGAAGTTGCAGGGTCTGGGGCCAACGTCCTGACTTTC. Translating it yields CASSEVAGSGANVLTF.

The chain uses TRBV4-1 and TRBJ2-1; 9 positions match TRBD2. V was pared by 2 bases and J by 5 bases, with 4 bases of the junction left unmatched. This CDR3 comprises 15 residues. In germline, CDR1 is MGHRA, CDR2 YSYEKL. In DNA form, the CDR3 reads TGCGCCAGCAGCCAATTGGGACTAGCACACAATGAGCAGTTCTTC. It codes for CASSQLGLAHNEQFF.

The CDR3 DNA sequence: TGTGCCAGCAGGGTGGACAGAGCCTACGAGCAGTACTTC. Its protein product is CASRVDRAYEQYF. The chain joins TRBV28 to TRBJ2-7, with a weak D call TRBD1 (6 bases). The CDR3 is 13 residues long. Looked up from germline, CDR1 is MDHEN and CDR2 is SYDVKM. V gave up 6 bases and J gave up 2 bases, with 11 bases separating them. The full variable domain, in which reference TRBV28 and TRBJ2-7 provide the parts outside the CDR3, is DVKVTQSSRYLVKRTGEKVFLECVQDMDHENMFWYRQDPGLGLRLIYFSYDVKMKEKGDIPEGYSVSREKKERFSLILESASTNQTSMYLCASRVDRAYEQYFGPGTRLTVT.

The rearrangement links TRBV7-8 to TRBJ1-1, with 7 bases aligning to TRBD1. Looked up from germline, CDR1 is SGHVS and CDR2 is FQNEAQ. The CDR3 consists of 15 residues. The ends lost 5 bases at V and 0 bases at J; junction bases unmatched: 6. Here the CDR3 DNA reads TGTGCCAGCAGCGTCAGGGACAGATTGAACACTGAAGCTTTCTTT. Translated: CASSVRDRLNTEAFF.

This rearrangement joins TRBV30 to TRBJ1-6, with D tentatively TRBD1 (6 bases). CDR1 GTSNPN and CDR2 SVGIG come from the germline V gene (reference sequence). V was pared by 2 bases and J by 8 bases, with 19 bases between. The CDR3 has 16 amino acids. The CDR3 is CAWSPSRTAWYSPLHF. CDR3 nucleotides: TGTGCCTGGAGTCCTTCTCGGACAGCGTGGTATTCACCCCTCCACTTT.

This clone was picked up one time. The chain recombines TRBV30 with TRBJ2-2; 12 bases match TRBD2. CDR3 length: 16 residues. Germline V gives CDR1 GTSNPN, CDR2 SVGIG (reference sequence). V shed 3 bases and J 5 bases; nucleotides not matched to a gene: 7. CDR3 DNA: TGTGCCTGGAGCGGAGGACTAGCGGGATTAACCGGGGAGCTGTTTTTT. As protein: CAWSGGLAGLTGELFF.

The chain joins TRBV7-9 to TRBJ2-5, with D tentatively TRBD1 (5 bases). The V end lost 2 bases, the J end lost 2 bases, and 12 bases lay between the germline ends. CDR1 and CDR2 (germline): SEHNR, FQNEAQ (reference sequence). The CDR3 consists of 15 residues. DNA for the CDR3: TGTGCCAGCAGCTTATTTGGGGCCGCACAAGAGACCCAGTACTTC. Its protein product is CASSLFGAAQETQYF.